This T cell receptor beta chain appears in the sequencing data of a study of shared clonotypes between healthy human individuals. This was a deep-level run. The table came from immunoSEQ multiplex PCR; TCRdb's copy has only in-frame clones and leaves some out. Among about 770,000 clones listed, around 77% were seen once. A CD45RA+ naive subset and a CD45RA-negative memory subset were split from CD4+ cells. In germline, CDR1 is GTSNPN, CDR2 SVGIG (reference sequence). The CDR3 has 13 amino acids. J gave up 5 bases and V 1 base, and 2 bases lay outside the gene matches. Study-wide results and limits: Against clonotypes common to all four donors, non-shared ones had lower generation probabilities. Sharing across a few donors was seen in 4% to 5.5% of naive CD4 clonotypes.

To note about this clone: Its antigen is still unknown.

What was sequenced was memory CD4+ T cells sorted from blood. Subset indicated: CD45RA-negative fraction. The receptor's source is a woman younger than 45 in good health. This chain links TRBV30 with TRBJ2-1, with 7 positions matching TRBD2. For the CDR3, the DNA is TGTGCCTGGAGTGGGGGGAGGGACAATGAGCAGTTCTTC. Protein: CAWSGGRDNEQFF. The whole variable domain, filled in from reference TRBV30 and TRBJ2-1, reads SQTIHQWPATLVQPVGSPLSLECTVEGTSNPNLYWYRQAAGRGLQLLFYSVGIGQISSEVPQNLSASRPQDRQFILSSKKLLLSDSGFYLCAWSGGRDNEQFFGPGTRLTVL.